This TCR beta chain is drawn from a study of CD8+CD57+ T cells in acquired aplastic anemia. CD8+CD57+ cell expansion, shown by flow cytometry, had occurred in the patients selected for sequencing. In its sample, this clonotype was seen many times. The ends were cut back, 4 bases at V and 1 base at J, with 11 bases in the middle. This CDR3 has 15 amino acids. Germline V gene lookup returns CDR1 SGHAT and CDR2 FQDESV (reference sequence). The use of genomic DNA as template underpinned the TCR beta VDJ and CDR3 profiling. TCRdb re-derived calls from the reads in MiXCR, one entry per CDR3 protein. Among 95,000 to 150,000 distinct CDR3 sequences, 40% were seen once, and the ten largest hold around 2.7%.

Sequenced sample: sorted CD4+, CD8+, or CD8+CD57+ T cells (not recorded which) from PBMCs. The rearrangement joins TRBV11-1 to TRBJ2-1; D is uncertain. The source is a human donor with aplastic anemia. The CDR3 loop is CASSSPIGSYNEQFF. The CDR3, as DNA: TGTGCCAGCAGCTCCCCCATCGGGTCCTACAATGAGCAGTTCTTC.